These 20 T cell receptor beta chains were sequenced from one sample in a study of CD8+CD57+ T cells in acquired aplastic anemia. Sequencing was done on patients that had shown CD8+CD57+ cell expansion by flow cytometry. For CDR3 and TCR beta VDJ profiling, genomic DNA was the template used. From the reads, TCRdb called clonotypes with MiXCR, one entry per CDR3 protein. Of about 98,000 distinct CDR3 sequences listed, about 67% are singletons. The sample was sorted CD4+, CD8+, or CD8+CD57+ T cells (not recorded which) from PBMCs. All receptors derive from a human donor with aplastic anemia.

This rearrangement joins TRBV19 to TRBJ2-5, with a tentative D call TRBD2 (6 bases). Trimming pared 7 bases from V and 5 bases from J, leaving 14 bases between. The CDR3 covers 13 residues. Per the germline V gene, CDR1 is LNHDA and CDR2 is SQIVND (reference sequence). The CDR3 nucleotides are TGTGCCAGTACGCAGGGAGGTAGGGAGACCCAGTACTTC. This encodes CASTQGGRETQYF. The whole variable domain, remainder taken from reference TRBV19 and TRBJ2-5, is DGGITQSPKYLFRKEGQNVTLSCEQNLNHDAMYWYRQDPGQGLRLIYYSQIVNDFQKGDIAEGYSVSREKKESFPLTVTSAQKNPTAFYLCASTQGGRETQYFGPGTRLLVL.

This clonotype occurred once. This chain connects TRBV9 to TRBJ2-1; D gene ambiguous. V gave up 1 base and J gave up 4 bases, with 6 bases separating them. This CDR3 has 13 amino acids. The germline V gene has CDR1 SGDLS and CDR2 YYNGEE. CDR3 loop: CASSVQEYNEQFF. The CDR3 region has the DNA TGTGCCAGCAGCGTACAGGAATACAATGAGCAGTTCTTC.

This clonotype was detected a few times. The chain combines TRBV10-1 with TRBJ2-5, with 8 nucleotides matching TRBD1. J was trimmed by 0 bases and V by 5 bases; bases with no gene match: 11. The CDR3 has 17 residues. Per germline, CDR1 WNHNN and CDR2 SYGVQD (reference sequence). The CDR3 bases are TGCGCCAGCAGTTACGGGACAGGCAAACGGTACCAAGAGACCCAGTACTTC. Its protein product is CASSYGTGKRYQETQYF.

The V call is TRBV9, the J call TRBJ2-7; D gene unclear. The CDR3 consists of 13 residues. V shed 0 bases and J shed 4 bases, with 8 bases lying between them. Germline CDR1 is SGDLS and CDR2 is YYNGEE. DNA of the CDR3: TGTGCCAGCAGCGTAGGAAGCCAGTACGAGCAGTACTTC. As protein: CASSVGSQYEQYF. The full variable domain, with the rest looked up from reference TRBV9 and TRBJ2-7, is DSGVTQTPKHLITATGQRVTLRCSPRSGDLSVYWYQQSLDQGLQFLIQYYNGEERAKGNILERFSAQQFPDLHSELNLSSLELGDSALYFCASSVGSQYEQYFGPGTRLTVT.

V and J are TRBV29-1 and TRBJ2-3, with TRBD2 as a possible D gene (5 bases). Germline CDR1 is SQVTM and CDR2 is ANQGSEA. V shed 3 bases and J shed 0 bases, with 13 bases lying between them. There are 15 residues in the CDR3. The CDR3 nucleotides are TGCAGCGTTGACCATTTGGGGAGCAGCACAGATACGCAGTATTTT. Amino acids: CSVDHLGSSTDTQYF.

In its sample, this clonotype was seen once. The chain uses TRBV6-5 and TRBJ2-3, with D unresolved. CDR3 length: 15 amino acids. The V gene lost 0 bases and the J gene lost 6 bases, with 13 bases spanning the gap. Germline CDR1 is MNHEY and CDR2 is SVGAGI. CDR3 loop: CASSYSTDQYDTQYF. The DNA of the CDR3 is TGTGCCAGCAGTTACTCGACCGATCAGTACGATACGCAGTATTTT.

This chain's CDR3 is CATSDFSQGDTGELFF. CDR3 in DNA: TGTGCCACCAGTGATTTTTCGCAGGGCGACACCGGGGAGCTGTTTTTT. The chain couples TRBV24-1 to TRBJ2-2; D might be TRBD1 (5 bases). From germline, CDR1 is KGHDR and CDR2 SFDVKD. The CDR3 covers 16 residues. Between the trimmed V and J ends, which lost 1 base and 3 bases, there was a span of 11 bases.

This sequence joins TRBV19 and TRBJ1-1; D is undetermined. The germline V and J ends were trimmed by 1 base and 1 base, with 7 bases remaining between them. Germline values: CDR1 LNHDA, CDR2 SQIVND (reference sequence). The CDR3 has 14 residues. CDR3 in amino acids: CASSIGRANTEAFF. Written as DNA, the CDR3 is TGTGCCAGTAGTATAGGGCGGGCGAACACTGAAGCTTTCTTT.

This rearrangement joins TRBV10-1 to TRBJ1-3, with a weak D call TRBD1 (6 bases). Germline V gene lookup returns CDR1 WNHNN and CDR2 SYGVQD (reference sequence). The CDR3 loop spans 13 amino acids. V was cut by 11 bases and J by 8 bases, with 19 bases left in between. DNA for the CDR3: TGCGCCGGGACAACAGGTCATGGGGACACCATATATTTT. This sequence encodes CAGTTGHGDTIYF.

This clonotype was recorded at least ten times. CDR3 sequence: CASSERAVANQPQHF. The CDR3 DNA follows: TGTGCCAGCAGTGAAAGGGCGGTAGCAAATCAGCCCCAGCATTTT. The genes are TRBV6-1 and TRBJ1-5; no clear D. The V end was cut by 2 bases, the J end by 4 bases, with 12 bases between. Germline CDR1 reads MNHNS; CDR2 reads SASEGT. The CDR3 sequence is 15 residues long.

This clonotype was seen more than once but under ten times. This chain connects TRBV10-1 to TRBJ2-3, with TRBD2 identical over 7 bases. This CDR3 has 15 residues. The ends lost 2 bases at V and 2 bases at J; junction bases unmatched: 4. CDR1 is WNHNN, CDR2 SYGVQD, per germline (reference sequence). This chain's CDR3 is CASSEGRGTTDTQYF. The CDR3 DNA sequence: TGCGCCAGCAGTGAGGGGCGGGGGACCACAGATACGCAGTATTTT.

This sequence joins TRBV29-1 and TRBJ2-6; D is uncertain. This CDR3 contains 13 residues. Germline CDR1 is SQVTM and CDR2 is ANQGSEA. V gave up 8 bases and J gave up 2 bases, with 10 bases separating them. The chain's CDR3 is CSFYLAGANVLTF. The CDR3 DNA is TGCAGCTTCTATTTAGCTGGGGCCAACGTCCTGACTTTC.

CDR3 bases: TGTGCCACCAGCAGAGATCCCGGAAACTATGGCTACACCTTC. Encoded protein: CATSRDPGNYGYTF. V gene TRBV6-1 combines with J gene TRBJ1-2; D unresolved. Trimming took off 10 bases at V and 2 bases at J, with 17 bases between the two ends. The CDR3 loop spans 14 amino acids. The germline V gene encodes CDR1 MNHNS and CDR2 SASEGT.

CDR3 sequence reads: CSASDFGAFF. Here the CDR3 DNA reads TGCAGTGCTAGTGACTTTGGCGCTTTCTTT. The V and J genes are TRBV20-1 and TRBJ1-1; D gene uncertain. Germline lookup yields CDR1 DFQATT and CDR2 SNEGSKA (reference sequence). V lost 3 bases, J lost 11 bases, and 10 bases lay in between. The CDR3 sequence is 10 residues long.

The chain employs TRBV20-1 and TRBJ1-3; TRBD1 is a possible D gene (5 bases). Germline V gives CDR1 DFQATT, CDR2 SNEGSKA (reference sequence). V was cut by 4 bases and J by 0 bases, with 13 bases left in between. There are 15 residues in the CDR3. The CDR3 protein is CSATAGAASGNTIYF. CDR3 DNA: TGCAGTGCTACCGCCGGGGCTGCCTCTGGAAACACCATATATTTT.

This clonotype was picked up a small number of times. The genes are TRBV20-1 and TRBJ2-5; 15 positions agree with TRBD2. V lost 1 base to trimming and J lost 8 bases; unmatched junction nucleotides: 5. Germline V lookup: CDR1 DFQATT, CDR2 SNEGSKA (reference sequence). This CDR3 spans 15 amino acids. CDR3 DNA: TGCAGTGCTAGAGGAGGACTAGCGGGGGGGCGAACCCAGTACTTC. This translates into CSARGGLAGGRTQYF.

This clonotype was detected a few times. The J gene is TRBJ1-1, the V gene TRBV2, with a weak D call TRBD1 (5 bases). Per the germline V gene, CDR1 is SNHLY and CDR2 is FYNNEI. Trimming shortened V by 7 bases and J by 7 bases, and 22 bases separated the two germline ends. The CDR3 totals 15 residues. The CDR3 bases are TGTGCCAGCAAAGGAGTTGGGGGGACGGTCGGTGAAGCTTTCTTT. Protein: CASKGVGGTVGEAFF. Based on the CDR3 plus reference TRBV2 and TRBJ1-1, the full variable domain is EPEVTQTPSHQVTQMGQEVILRCVPISNHLYFYWYRQILGQKVEFLVSFYNNEISEKSEIFDDQFSVERPDGSNFTLKIRSTKLEDSAMYFCASKGVGGTVGEAFFGQGTRLTVV.

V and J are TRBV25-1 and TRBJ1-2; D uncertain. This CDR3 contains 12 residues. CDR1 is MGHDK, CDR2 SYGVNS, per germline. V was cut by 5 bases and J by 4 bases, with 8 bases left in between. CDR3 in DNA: TGTGCCAGCAGTATAGGGTTCTATGGCTACACCTTC. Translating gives CASSIGFYGYTF.

The CDR3: CAVGTGGPSTDTQYF. CDR3 DNA sequence: TGTGCCGTCGGAACGGGGGGCCCTTCCACAGATACGCAGTATTTT. The chain combines TRBV24-1 with TRBJ2-3, with a weak D call TRBD2 (7 bases). Germline loops: CDR1 KGHDR, CDR2 SFDVKD. Trimming left V 12 bases short and J 2 bases short, with 20 bases between. The CDR3 consists of 15 residues.

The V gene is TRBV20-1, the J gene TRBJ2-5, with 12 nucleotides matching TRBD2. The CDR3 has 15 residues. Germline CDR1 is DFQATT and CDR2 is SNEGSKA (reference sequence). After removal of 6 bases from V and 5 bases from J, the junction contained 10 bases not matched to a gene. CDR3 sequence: CSADGLAGTGETQYF. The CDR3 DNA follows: TGCAGTGCCGATGGACTAGCGGGAACAGGGGAGACCCAGTACTTC.